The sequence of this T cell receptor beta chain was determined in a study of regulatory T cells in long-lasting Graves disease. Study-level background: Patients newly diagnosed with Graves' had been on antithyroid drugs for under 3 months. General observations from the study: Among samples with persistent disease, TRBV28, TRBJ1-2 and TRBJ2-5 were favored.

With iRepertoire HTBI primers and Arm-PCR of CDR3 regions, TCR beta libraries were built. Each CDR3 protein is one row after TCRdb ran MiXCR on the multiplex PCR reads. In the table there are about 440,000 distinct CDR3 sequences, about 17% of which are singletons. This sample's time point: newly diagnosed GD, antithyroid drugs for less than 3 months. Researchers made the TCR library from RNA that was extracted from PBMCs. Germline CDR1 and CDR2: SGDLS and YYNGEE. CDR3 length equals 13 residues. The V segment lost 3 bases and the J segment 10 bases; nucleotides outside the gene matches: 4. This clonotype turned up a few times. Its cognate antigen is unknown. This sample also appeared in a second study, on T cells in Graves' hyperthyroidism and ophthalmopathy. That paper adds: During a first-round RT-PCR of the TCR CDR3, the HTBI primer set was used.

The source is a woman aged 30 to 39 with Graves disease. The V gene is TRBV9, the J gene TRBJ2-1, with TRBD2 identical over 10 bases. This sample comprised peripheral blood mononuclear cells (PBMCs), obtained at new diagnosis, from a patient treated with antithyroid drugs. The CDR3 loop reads CASSGLAGAEQFF. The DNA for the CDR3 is TGTGCCAGCAGCGGGCTAGCGGGAGCAGAGCAGTTCTTC.